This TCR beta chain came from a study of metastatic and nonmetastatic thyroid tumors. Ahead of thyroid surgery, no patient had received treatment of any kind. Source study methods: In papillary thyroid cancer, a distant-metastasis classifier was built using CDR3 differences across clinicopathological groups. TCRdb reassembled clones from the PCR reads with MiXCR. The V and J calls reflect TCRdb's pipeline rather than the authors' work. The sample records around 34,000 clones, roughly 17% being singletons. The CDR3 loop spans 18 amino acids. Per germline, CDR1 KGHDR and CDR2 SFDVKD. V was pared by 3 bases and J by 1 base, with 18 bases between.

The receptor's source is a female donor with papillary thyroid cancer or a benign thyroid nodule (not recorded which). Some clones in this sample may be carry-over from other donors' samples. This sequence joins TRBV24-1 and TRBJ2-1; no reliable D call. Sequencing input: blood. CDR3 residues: CATSDAGPRPRSYNEQFF. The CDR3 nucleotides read TGTGCCACCAGTGATGCCGGACCTAGACCTAGATCCTACAATGAGCAGTTCTTC.